Below, 28 T cell receptor beta chains from the same sample are listed, as sequenced in a study of cytomegalovirus exposure and HLA in healthy donors. With 60 Vbeta and 13 Jbeta primers, the PCR was carried out. The data were produced by immunoSEQ multiplex PCR, yet TCRdb's version contains in-frame clones alone and is incomplete. The data contain around 130,000 clones, roughly 8.3% of them singletons. The sequencing input was PBMCs. Every receptor here comes from a man in his forties or fifties in good health and CMV-seronegative.

This clone was seen a few times. The chain is built from TRBV11-2 and TRBJ1-6; D gene ambiguous. The CDR3 has 16 amino acids. V was shortened by 0 bases and J by 4 bases, with 10 bases between the two germline ends. Germline V gene lookup returns CDR1 SGHAT and CDR2 FQNNGV. The CDR3 sequence is CASSLDLPGYNSPLHF. CDR3 sequence (DNA): TGTGCCAGCAGCTTAGATCTGCCGGGTTATAATTCACCCCTCCACTTT.

This clone was detected a few times. The rearrangement joins TRBV14 to TRBJ1-1, with TRBD1 matching 7 bases. The trim removed 1 base at V and 3 bases at J, leaving 2 bases unmatched. Germline CDR1 SGHDN, CDR2 FVKESK. CDR3 length: 14 amino acids. CDR3 sequence reads: CASSQGTGDTEAFF. CDR3 DNA sequence: TGTGCCAGCAGCCAAGGAACAGGGGACACTGAAGCTTTCTTT.

The gene calls are TRBV6-1 and TRBJ2-5, with a tentative D call TRBD2 (7 bases). Trimming left V 5 bases short and J 1 base short, with 14 bases between. This CDR3 contains 15 residues. The germline gives CDR1 MNHNS, CDR2 SASEGT. CDR3 nucleotide sequence: TGTGCCAGCAGTAGGGGGGACTACCCCCAAGAGACCCAGTACTTC. Amino acid sequence: CASSRGDYPQETQYF.

The chain uses TRBV7-6 and TRBJ2-4; no reliable D call. V was shortened by 5 bases and J by 1 base, with 12 bases between the two germline ends. Germline V lookup: CDR1 SGHVS, CDR2 FNYEAQ. CDR3 size: 15 residues. The CDR3 DNA reads TGTGCCAGCAGCCCGGGTTTTCGGGCCAAAAACATTCAGTACTTC. Its protein product is CASSPGFRAKNIQYF.

This clone has a handful of counts. V and J are TRBV4-1 and TRBJ2-2; the D is unclear. Per the germline V gene, CDR1 is MGHRA and CDR2 is YSYEKL. V lost 1 base, J lost 0 bases, and 9 bases lay in between. The CDR3 sequence is 16 residues long. The CDR3 sequence: CASSQVAPPNTGELFF. The CDR3 nucleotides read TGCGCCAGCAGCCAAGTAGCCCCCCCGAACACCGGGGAGCTGTTTTTT.

The gene calls are TRBV7-9 and TRBJ1-1; no firm D call. Germline V CDR1 and CDR2: SEHNR, FQNEAQ (reference sequence). V gave up 1 base and J gave up 7 bases, with 7 bases separating them. The CDR3 is 12 amino acids. The CDR3 DNA sequence: TGTGCCAGCAGCTTAGGCGGTGGTGAAGCTTTCTTT. Protein product: CASSLGGGEAFF. Drawing the rest from reference TRBV7-9 and TRBJ1-1, the complete variable domain is DTGVSQNPRHKITKRGQNVTFRCDPISEHNRLYWYRQTLGQGPEFLTYFQNEAQLEKSRLLSDRFSAERPKGSFSTLEIQRTEQGDSAMYLCASSLGGGEAFFGQGTRLTVV.

The chain uses TRBV29-1 and TRBJ1-2, with D tentatively TRBD1 (6 bases). CDR3 length: 13 amino acids. V lost 6 bases and J 4 bases, leaving 15 bases between the germline ends. From germline, CDR1 is SQVTM and CDR2 ANQGSEA. CDR3: CSVQQGAVYGYTF. In DNA form, the CDR3 reads TGCAGCGTGCAACAGGGCGCGGTCTATGGCTACACCTTC.

The genes are TRBV11-3 and TRBJ2-1; possible D gene TRBD1, 6 bases. Per the germline V gene, CDR1 is SGHNT and CDR2 is YENEEA. This CDR3 is 13 amino acids long. Trimming left V 6 bases short and J 4 bases short, with 10 bases between. The CDR3 reads CASSSQGYNEQFF. The CDR3 DNA follows: TGTGCCAGCAGTTCACAGGGTTACAATGAGCAGTTCTTC. The full variable domain, its missing parts supplied by reference TRBV11-3 and TRBJ2-1, is EAGVVQSPRYKIIEKKQPVAFWCNPISGHNTLYWYLQNLGQGPELLIRYENEEAVDDSQLPKDRFSAERLKGVDSTLKIQPAELGDSAVYLCASSSQGYNEQFFGPGTRLTVL.

The chain links TRBV27 to TRBJ2-1, with D perhaps TRBD1 (6 bases). The CDR3 has 16 residues. V dropped 5 bases and J dropped 3 bases, with 17 bases sitting between them. Germline CDR1 reads MNHEY; CDR2 reads SMNVEV (reference sequence). The CDR3 sequence: CASSIGQPGYYNEQFF. CDR3 nucleotides: TGTGCCAGCAGTATAGGACAGCCAGGCTACTACAATGAGCAGTTCTTC.

The J gene is TRBJ2-3, the V gene TRBV11-2, with 9 bases identical to TRBD2. Trimming removed 5 bases from V and 0 bases from J; junction bases left unmatched: 6. The CDR3 runs to 16 residues. Per the germline V gene, CDR1 is SGHAT and CDR2 is FQNNGV. CDR3 sequence reads: CASSRGTSLSTDTQYF. Written as DNA, the CDR3 is TGTGCCAGCAGCCGCGGGACTAGCCTAAGCACAGATACGCAGTATTTT.

This clone was seen only a few times. This chain joins TRBV2 and TRBJ1-1; 9 bases fit TRBD1. The CDR3 has 16 amino acids. Germline CDR1 and CDR2: SNHLY and FYNNEI. Unmatched junction bases numbered 8, after V lost 5 bases and J lost 1 base. CDR3 protein: CASSQAPGQGNTEAFF. In DNA form, the CDR3 reads TGTGCCAGCAGTCAGGCGCCGGGACAGGGGAACACTGAAGCTTTCTTT.

This clone came up a few times. This rearrangement joins TRBV29-1 to TRBJ1-2, with D tentatively TRBD1 (5 bases). Between the trimmed V and J ends, which lost 6 bases and 3 bases, there was a span of 11 bases. Germline CDR1 and CDR2: SQVTM and ANQGSEA. This CDR3 has 12 residues. CDR3 sequence reads: CSVGEGYYGYTF. The CDR3 DNA is TGCAGCGTGGGGGAGGGGTACTATGGCTACACCTTC.

This chain uses TRBV28 with TRBJ1-2, with 10 bases identical to TRBD1. J lost 8 bases, V lost 10 bases, and 16 bases had no gene match. The CDR3 sequence is 15 residues long. Germline values: CDR1 MDHEN, CDR2 SYDVKM. The CDR3 nucleotides read TGTGCCATCCTACCCGGACAGGGGGTGAGGGACGGCTACACCTTC. This gives the protein CAILPGQGVRDGYTF.

This clone was observed a handful of times. The gene calls are TRBV7-8 and TRBJ1-5, with TRBD1 identical over 8 bases. The V gene end was trimmed by 6 bases and the J gene end by 2 bases; junction bases not matched to a gene: 6. From germline, CDR1 is SGHVS and CDR2 FQNEAQ. The CDR3 length is 15 residues. The CDR3 region has the DNA TGTGCCAGCAGAGTAGACAGGGGACGCAATCAGCCCCAGCATTTT. Translated: CASRVDRGRNQPQHF.

The V gene is TRBV18, the J gene TRBJ1-1, with a possible D match to TRBD1 (5 bases). The germline V gene has CDR1 KGHSH and CDR2 LQKENI. The CDR3 runs 13 residues. Trimming pared 2 bases from V and 10 bases from J, leaving 14 bases between. CDR3 sequence (DNA): TGTGCCAGCTCACCAGAGTCGACGGGGGGAGCTTTCTTT. The encoded protein is CASSPESTGGAFF. Full variable domain (rest looked up from reference TRBV18 and TRBJ1-1): NAGVMQNPRHLVRRRGQEARLRCSPMKGHSHVYWYRQLPEEGLKFMVYLQKENIIDESGMPKERFSAEFPKEGPSILRIQQVVRGDSAAYFCASSPESTGGAFFGQGTRLTVV.

This clone has a handful of counts. The chain carries TRBV6-5 and TRBJ2-1; D remains ambiguous. V was clipped by 4 bases and J by 4 bases, with 5 bases between them. CDR1 and CDR2 from the germline V gene are MNHEY and SVGAGI. The length of the CDR3 is 12 residues. CDR3 nucleotide sequence: TGTGCCAGCAGTTCACAGTACAATGAGCAGTTCTTC. Its protein is CASSSQYNEQFF.

V gene TRBV11-3 combines with J gene TRBJ1-1, with a tentative D call TRBD1 (6 bases). V lost 0 bases and J lost 5, with 7 bases in between. This CDR3 has 13 amino acids. Looked up from germline, CDR1 is SGHNT and CDR2 is YENEEA. This CDR3 reads CASSLEQGTEAFF. The CDR3 nucleotides read TGTGCCAGCAGCTTAGAACAGGGAACTGAAGCTTTCTTT.

This rearrangement joins TRBV5-1 to TRBJ1-4, with TRBD1 as a possible D gene (5 bases). V lost 7 bases to trimming and J lost 2 bases, with 21 bases between them. CDR3 length equals 17 residues. Germline CDR1 SGHRS, CDR2 YFSETQ. The CDR3 coding sequence is TGCGCCAGCCGGGTGGTCGGGGGGACGGCCACTAATGAAAAACTGTTTTTT. As protein: CASRVVGGTATNEKLFF.

This clone was seen a handful of times. The chain joins TRBV5-1 to TRBJ1-1; TRBD1 might be the D (5 bases). CDR3 length: 20 amino acids. Germline CDR1 and CDR2: SGHRS and YFSETQ. V dropped 2 bases and J dropped 3 bases, with 29 bases sitting between them. CDR3 sequence reads: CASSFRQGVSPTLSYTEAFF. CDR3 in DNA: TGCGCCAGCAGCTTTCGGCAGGGTGTTTCTCCGACACTCTCCTACACTGAAGCTTTCTTT.

V and J are TRBV6-1 and TRBJ2-6; no definite D call. In germline, CDR1 is MNHNS, CDR2 SASEGT. The V end lost 8 bases, the J end lost 0 bases, and 5 bases lay between the germline ends. The length of the CDR3 is 13 residues. CDR3 nucleotide sequence: TGTGCCAGCGAGAGCTCTGGGGCCAACGTCCTGACTTTC. This translates into CASESSGANVLTF.

This clone was detected a few times. The chain employs TRBV7-9 and TRBJ2-5; D is undetermined. Trimming removed 4 bases from V and 2 bases from J, with 11 bases in between. The V gene's germline CDR1 is SEHNR and CDR2 FQNEAQ (reference sequence). The CDR3 is 14 residues long. The CDR3 reads CASSSPIRQETQYF. CDR3 in DNA: TGTGCCAGCAGCTCCCCGATCAGACAAGAGACCCAGTACTTC.

The chain recombines TRBV6-1 with TRBJ1-2, with 9 bases aligning to TRBD1. Per germline, CDR1 MNHNS and CDR2 SASEGT. Trimming at V came to 5 bases and at J to 6 bases, leaving 4 bases not matched to a gene. This CDR3 region has 13 residues. The CDR3 loop is CASSSDRGDGYTF. CDR3 in DNA: TGTGCCAGCAGTTCGGACAGGGGAGATGGCTACACCTTC.

The chain has TRBV1 and TRBJ2-3; no DNA check was done on the table's D call, TRBD2. TRBV1 is described as a pseudogene. The CDR3 is 19 residues long. Here the CDR3 reads CTSSQDKLAGAPRKDTQYF. CDR3 nucleotide sequence: TGCACCAGCAGCCAAGATAAACTAGCGGGGGCCCCCCGGAAAGATACGCAGTATTTT.

V usage is TRBV6-6 and J usage is TRBJ1-1; a weak D match, TRBD1 (5 bases). The germline CDR1 and CDR2 sequences are MNHNY and SVGAGI (reference sequence). Trimming cost V 9 bases and J 6 bases, with 17 bases left between them. This CDR3 is 13 amino acids long. CDR3 DNA sequence: TGTGCCAGAAGCCCCGGGGGAGGGGCTGAAGCTTTCTTT. Protein product: CARSPGGGAEAFF.

V and J are TRBV27 and TRBJ1-6; perhaps TRBD1 as D (6 bases). V gave up 3 bases and J gave up 6 bases, with 18 bases separating them. CDR3 length: 17 residues. Germline CDR1 is MNHEY and CDR2 is SMNVEV (reference sequence). The CDR3 protein is CASSLRGAGPGNSPLHF. In nucleotides, the CDR3 is TGTGCCAGCAGTTTGCGGGGGGCAGGGCCGGGTAATTCACCCCTCCACTTT.

Worth noting for this clone: One end of the junction varies from germline; a read error may be responsible. The same CDR3 can be traced to other DNA sequences in this sample. The DNA for the CDR3 is TGTGCCACTAGCAGAGCGGGACAGTCCAATCAGCCCCAGCATTTT. Protein sequence: CATSRAGQSNQPQHF. The chain has TRBV15 and TRBJ1-5; 7 positions match TRBD1. The V gene's germline CDR1 is LNHNV and CDR2 YYDKDF (reference sequence). The CDR3 consists of 15 residues. Full variable domain (remainder filled in from reference TRBV15 and TRBJ1-5): DAMVIQNPRYQVTQFGKPVTLSCSQTLNHNVMYWYQQKSSQAPKLLFHYYDKDFNNEADTPDNFQSRRPNTSFCFLDIRSPGLGDTAMYLCATSRAGQSNQPQHFGDGTRLSIL.

This clone was seen a few times. CDR3 loop: CASSYAREGEKLFF. CDR3 sequence (DNA): TGTGCCAGCAGTTACGCCAGGGAGGGAGAAAAACTGTTTTTT. V usage is TRBV6-5 and J usage is TRBJ1-4, with a tentative D call TRBD1 (5 bases). CDR1 is MNHEY, CDR2 SVGAGI, per germline. The ends were cut back, 2 bases at V and 8 bases at J, with 12 bases in the middle. This CDR3 has 14 residues.

For this clone: The sample carries other DNA sequences with the same CDR3. V gene TRBV18 combines with J gene TRBJ2-7, with unresolved D. Trimming pared 3 bases from V and 0 bases from J, leaving 3 bases between. The germline CDR1 and CDR2 sequences are KGHSH and LQKENI. The CDR3 spans 12 residues. CDR3 nucleotide sequence: TGTGCCAGCTCACCGAGCTCCTACGAGCAGTACTTC. It encodes CASSPSSYEQYF.